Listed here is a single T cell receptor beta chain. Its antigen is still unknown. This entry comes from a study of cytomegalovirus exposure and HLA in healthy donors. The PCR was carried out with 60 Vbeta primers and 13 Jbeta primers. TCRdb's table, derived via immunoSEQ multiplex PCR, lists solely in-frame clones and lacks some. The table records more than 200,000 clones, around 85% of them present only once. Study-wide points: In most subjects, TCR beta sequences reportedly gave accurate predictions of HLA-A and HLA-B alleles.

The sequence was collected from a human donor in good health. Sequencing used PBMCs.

CDR3 in DNA: TGCGCCAGCTGGGGGCAGAAATCTGAAAAACTGTTTTTT. Protein: CASWGQKSEKLFF. V is TRBV4-1 and J is TRBJ1-4; possible D gene TRBD1, 6 bases. V lost 8 bases and J 7 bases, leaving 14 bases between the germline ends. There are 13 residues in the CDR3. Germline V gives CDR1 MGHRA, CDR2 YSYEKL.